This T cell receptor beta chain was sequenced for a study of technical replicates of blood from several donors. The table came from immunoSEQ multiplex PCR; TCRdb's copy has only in-frame clones and leaves some out. The sample includes tens of thousands of clones, about 95% of them seen just once. The receptor was derived from a human donor in good health. The sequencing sample was made of T cells isolated from PBMCs.

In DNA, the CDR3 is TGCGCCAGCAGCCAAACACAGGGCTATAGCAATCAGCCCCAGCATTTT. It translates to CASSQTQGYSNQPQHF. V is TRBV4-1 and J is TRBJ1-5; D might be TRBD1 (6 bases). This CDR3 is 16 amino acids long. From germline, CDR1 is MGHRA and CDR2 YSYEKL. Trimming shortened V by 2 bases and J by 0 bases, and 11 bases separated the two germline ends.